This is a list of T cell receptor beta chains from one sample in a study of shared clonotypes between healthy human individuals. Clones were sequenced by immunoSEQ multiplex PCR, and TCRdb holds only the in-frame ones, with some missing. The table has fewer than 650,000 clones, around 78% seen once; the top ten hold 10% to 15%. Specimen: PBMCs. The receptors were sampled from a woman in her forties in good health. Some clones in this sample may be carry-over from other donors' samples. The CDR3 runs from the conserved cysteine through the conserved F or W. D genes are given only for firm matches. Size is omitted from some rows. Given values are once, few, many or a class for expanded clones.

j_call	v_call	clone_size	d_call	cdr3_nt	cdr3_aa
TRBJ2-5	TRBV11-3	.	.	TGTGCCAGCAGCTTAGGTTACAGGGTCGAGGAGACCCAGTACTTC	CASSLGYRVEETQYF
TRBJ2-1	TRBV6-5	.	TRBD2	TGTGCCAGCAGGAATAGGGCTAGCGGGCGCGGTGAGCAGTTCTTC	CASRNRASGRGEQFF
TRBJ2-7	TRBV11-3	.	.	TGTGCCAGTAGCCCTGGGGGTGAGCTCGGAGGCGAGCAGTACTTC	CASSPGGELGGEQYF
TRBJ2-5	TRBV7-2	.	TRBD1	TGTGCCAGCAGCCGTTCGACAGGGGTCCAAGAGACCCAGTACTTC	CASSRSTGVQETQYF
TRBJ2-7	TRBV19	few	.	TGTGCCAGTAGTCCCGGGGCCCCCTACGAGCAGTACTTC	CASSPGAPYEQYF
TRBJ1-3	TRBV10-3	.	.	TGTGCCATCAAGAGGGGCCCGGGAGACACCATATATTTT	CAIKRGPGDTIYF
TRBJ2-1	TRBV2	.	.	TGTGCCAGCAGGGGAGACTACAATGAGCAGTTCTTC	CASRGDYNEQFF
TRBJ2-7	TRBV5-4	.	TRBD1	TGTGCCAGCAGCGCGGACAGGGGCGGAGAGCAGTACTTC	CASSADRGGEQYF
TRBJ1-2	TRBV5-1	.	TRBD1	TGCGCCAGCAGCTCTGGACAGGGCTATGGCTACACCTTC	CASSSGQGYGYTF
TRBJ2-7	TRBV5-1	.	TRBD2	TGCGCCAGCAGCTTGACTAGCGGAACCTACGAGCAGTACTTC	CASSLTSGTYEQYF
TRBJ2-7	TRBV18	.	.	TGTGCCAGCTCACCCCGGGACAACTCAGGGGAGCAGTACTTC	CASSPRDNSGEQYF
TRBJ2-7	TRBV4-3	.	TRBD2	TGCGCCAGCAGCCAAGATTTAACTAGCGGGGCCTACGAGCAGTACTTC	CASSQDLTSGAYEQYF
TRBJ2-2	TRBV30	.	TRBD1	TGTGCCTGGACGCCCTGGACAGGGGACACCGGGGAGCTGTTTTTT	CAWTPWTGDTGELFF
TRBJ2-2	TRBV28	.	.	TGTGCCAGCATCCCTGCGGGACAGAACACCGGGGAGCTGTTTTTT	CASIPAGQNTGELFF
TRBJ2-7	TRBV6-6	.	.	TGTGCCAGCAGTTACAGTCGGAGGGGTAGCTCCTACGAGCAGTACTTC	CASSYSRRGSSYEQYF
TRBJ2-3	TRBV29-1	.	.	TGCAGCGTTCGCCAAGATACGCAGTATTTT	CSVRQDTQYF
TRBJ2-3	TRBV28	many	.	TGTGCCAGCGCAGGGCCGTACCGATTAACAGATACGCAGTATTTT	CASAGPYRLTDTQYF
TRBJ2-5	TRBV19	few	.	TGTGCCAGTAGTCGCACAGGGCGGGAGACCCAGTACTTC	CASSRTGRETQYF
TRBJ2-7	TRBV5-1	.	.	TGCGCCAGCAGTCGGGCAGAGAGCTCCTACGAGCAGTACTTC	CASSRAESSYEQYF
TRBJ2-4	TRBV30	.	.	TGTGCCTGGAGTGTCGGCGGGGCGGGAAACATTCAGTACTTC	CAWSVGGAGNIQYF
TRBJ2-7	TRBV30	once	.	TGTGCCTGGAGTGTGGGGGCGGGAGTTGTCTACGAGCAGTACTTC	CAWSVGAGVVYEQYF
TRBJ2-5	TRBV7-2	many	TRBD2	TGTGCCAGCAGCGCCCAGACTAGCGCAGAGACCCAGTACTTC	CASSAQTSAETQYF
TRBJ1-5	TRBV4-1	.	.	TGCGCCAGCAGCCAATTTTCTGGGGTCAATCAGCCCCAGCATTTT	CASSQFSGVNQPQHF
TRBJ2-7	TRBV4-2	.	TRBD1	TGTGCCAGCAGCCAGCAAACCGGGACAGGGGCTTACGAGCAGTACTTC	CASSQQTGTGAYEQYF
TRBJ1-2	TRBV18	.	TRBD1	TGTGCCAGCTCACCACAGGGACAGGGGGCGCGCGGCTACACCTTC	CASSPQGQGARGYTF
TRBJ1-3	TRBV30	.	.	TGTGCCTGGAGTGGCAGGGGTACTGGAAACACCATATATTTT	CAWSGRGTGNTIYF
TRBJ2-3	TRBV18	.	.	TGTGCCAGCTCACTTTCTAGTGATGATACGCAGTATTTT	CASSLSSDDTQYF
TRBJ2-3	TRBV11-2	.	.	TGTGCCAGCAGCTTCAACCCACAGGGACCAGATACGCAGTATTTT	CASSFNPQGPDTQYF
TRBJ2-7	TRBV30	.	TRBD2	TGTGCCTGGAGTCCCACGGGACTAGCGGGATCGAGCGAGCAGTACTTC	CAWSPTGLAGSSEQYF
TRBJ1-1	TRBV4-2	few	.	TGTGCCAGCAGCCTCGGACGGGAAGGGGGGCATTTCTTT	CASSLGREGGHFF
TRBJ1-1	TRBV28	.	.	TGTGCCAGCAGTCCAAGACGAAACACTGAAGCTTTCTTT	CASSPRRNTEAFF
TRBJ2-7	TRBV6-6	.	.	TGTGCCAGCAGTTCCAAACAGGGCCCCTACGAGCAGTACTTC	CASSSKQGPYEQYF
TRBJ2-2	TRBV2	few	TRBD2	TGTGCCAGCAGTGAAAGCGGGGTTACCGGGGAGCTGTTTTTT	CASSESGVTGELFF
TRBJ2-3	TRBV5-1	.	TRBD2	TGCGCCAGCAGCCCCACCGGGGGGTCTAGCACAGATACGCAGTATTTT	CASSPTGGSSTDTQYF
TRBJ2-2	TRBV7-3	.	TRBD2	TGTGCCAGCAGCGCCCGCGGGACTAGCGGGATCGGGGAGCTGTTTTTT	CASSARGTSGIGELFF
TRBJ2-7	TRBV9	.	.	TGTGCCAGCAGCCCGCAGGGTGTACCTTCGCGGGGATACGAGCAGTACTTC	CASSPQGVPSRGYEQYF
TRBJ2-7	TRBV13	.	.	TGTGCCAGCAGCTTACGGACGGGAAACTCCTACGAGCAGTACTTC	CASSLRTGNSYEQYF
TRBJ2-7	TRBV28	few	TRBD2	TGTGCCACACGGGGGGGCGAGCAGTACTTC	CATRGGEQYF
TRBJ1-2	TRBV7-2	.	TRBD1	TGTGCCAGCAGCCTAACAGGGGTTCACGGCTACACCTTC	CASSLTGVHGYTF
TRBJ2-3	TRBV19	.	.	TGTGCCAGTAGTGAGGTCAGTACGCCTAGCACAGATACGCAGTATTTT	CASSEVSTPSTDTQYF
TRBJ1-6	TRBV9	few	TRBD1	TGTGCCAGCAGCAAGGGACAGGCGCTTTATAATTCACCCCTCCACTTT	CASSKGQALYNSPLHF
TRBJ1-1	TRBV29-1	many	.	TGCAGCGGGATGCTACAGAGGGCGTGGACTGAAGCTTTCTTT	CSGMLQRAWTEAFF
TRBJ2-5	TRBV27	.	.	TGTGCCAGCAGCCCAGGATATGAGGAGCAAGAGACCCAGTACTTC	CASSPGYEEQETQYF
TRBJ2-7	TRBV14	.	TRBD1	TGTGCCAGCAGCGTCTCGGACAGGGTTTCCTACGAGCAGTACTTC	CASSVSDRVSYEQYF
TRBJ2-3	TRBV4-2	.	TRBD1	TGTGCCAGCAGCCAAGATAGCGGACAGGGTTTCCCAGATACGCAGTATTTT	CASSQDSGQGFPDTQYF
TRBJ2-7	TRBV7-9	.	TRBD2	TGTGCCAGCAGCTTAGGAGCTCTGGGGGGGGAGCAGTACTTC	CASSLGALGGEQYF
TRBJ2-1	TRBV27	.	TRBD1	TGTGCCAGCAGTTTTCTCGACAGGGGGGGGTTGAGAGCCGACTACAATGAGCAGTTCTTC	CASSFLDRGGLRADYNEQFF
TRBJ2-2	TRBV6-1	few	.	TGTGCCAGCAGTTGGTTCACCGGGGAGCTGTTTTTT	CASSWFTGELFF
TRBJ1-2	TRBV27	.	TRBD1	TGTGCCAGCAGTTTAGCAGGGGGTGACTATGGCTACACCTTC	CASSLAGGDYGYTF
TRBJ2-3	TRBV6-6	.	.	TGTGCCAGCAGTAGCCAGCCCTCCACAGATACGCAGTATTTT	CASSSQPSTDTQYF
TRBJ2-1	TRBV2	.	TRBD2	TGTGCCAGCAGTGAATTCGCAGGGAGGGACGAGCAGTTCTTC	CASSEFAGRDEQFF
TRBJ1-2	TRBV10-1	.	TRBD1	TGCGCCAGCAGAAGTCCCGGGACAGGGTTCTATGGCTACACCTTC	CASRSPGTGFYGYTF
TRBJ2-7	TRBV30	.	TRBD2	TGTGCCTGGAGGCTACCCCATGGACTAGCTTACGAGCAGTACTTC	CAWRLPHGLAYEQYF
TRBJ2-7	TRBV7-3	.	TRBD2	TGTGCCAGCAGCTCCGCGGGAGTTCTCGAGCAGTACTTC	CASSSAGVLEQYF
TRBJ1-5	TRBV30	.	.	TGTGCCTGGAGCGGAGAACAGGATGCGAATCAGCCCCAGCATTTT	CAWSGEQDANQPQHF
TRBJ1-1	TRBV5-4	few	.	TGTGCCAGCAGTCCGGACAGACTAAACACTGAAGCTTTCTTT	CASSPDRLNTEAFF
TRBJ1-2	TRBV7-9	.	.	TGTGCCAGCAGCTCGGGACTGAGGGAGGCCCCAGGCTACACCTTC	CASSSGLREAPGYTF